The present entry profiles one TCR beta chain with its context. The clone's antigen remains unknown. It has no much larger one-base neighbor in the sample; base qualities were not kept. The CDR3 regions of human TCRbeta chains were analyzed by immunosequencing. The original pipeline was this. TCRs in the repertoires were compared against a reference library of SARS-CoV-2-specific TCRs that had been generated with the MIRA antigen-specificity platform. Breadth meant the fraction of unique TCRs that were SARS-CoV-2-associated, whereas depth meant the fraction of total T cells that were SARS-CoV-2-associated. Using the MIRA data, each spike-specific TCR was mapped to the spike region that the TCR reacts to and placed in a CD4 or CD8 class. Log10-transformed breadth and depth values were compared by one-way ANOVA with Sidak's multiple comparisons tests. Here the immuneACCESS table is served through TCRdb, limited to in-frame sequences with V and J called. Missing clones are a known gap in these copies; in checked studies unresolved V genes cover under half, and the rest lacks a known reason. V, J and clone size are those of that table, while D and trimming were read from the DNA. In all, the sample holds roughly 120,000 clones, and more than 75% of those were seen once. The top ten clonotypes cover more than 6.5% of the sample.

This sample's time point label indicates: baseline before first vaccination. Vaccinee samples were obtained from the UK trials COV001 and COV002, which included a single-blind randomized controlled phase 2/3 trial of AZD1222 (ChAdOx1 nCoV-19) in healthy adults. Trial participant PBMC samples were collected at day 0 and day 28 after the second dose for TCRbeta chain sequencing. As encoded in the germline V gene, CDR1 is ENHRY while CDR2 is SYGVKD. Relative to germline, V is missing 5 bases and J is missing 9 bases, with 9 bases of the junction outside any gene match. The CDR3 starts with the cysteine, ends with the phenylalanine, and has 14 residues. Just CDR3 DNA is preserved here, 42 bases in frame from base 1. This sample was included in a study of T cell responses to AZD1222 COVID-19 vaccine (dated by TCRdb to the early 2020s). The study in broad terms: AZD1222 recipients with second doses at about 4 weeks or about 12 weeks were pooled, because spike-specific TCR depth and breadth did not differ between schedules. TCR sequencing covered roughly 230 trial participants: around 210 given two doses of AZD1222 and about 26 given two doses of MenACWY control vaccine. Trial participants were enrolled by age into subgroups of 18-55, 56-69 and 70-plus years, and around 140, 26 and 57 TCR-sequenced participants, respectively, were included in these subgroups.

The full study reports these points: Conclusions about previously exposed vaccinees are limited, since just a handful of AZD1222 recipients were seropositive for SARS-CoV-2 at baseline. No day 14 peak-response samples were available, so repertoires were characterized only after the peak T cell response. Participants were mostly white British, with more females than males. The authors suggested clonal diversity may have been underestimated. Reportedly, almost half of the unique spike-specific TCRs recognized epitopes lying outside the regions that are mutated in the B.1.351 and B.1.1.7 variants. In the small 56-69-year group, the increase in depth fell short of significance, most likely because of low power. Vaccine-associated CD4 TCRs spanned the whole spike protein, with dominant responses in regions 160-218 and 743-854. After two AZD1222 doses, both the breadth and the depth of spike-specific TCRs were significantly higher than at day 0 and than in MenACWY recipients.

Sequencing used peripheral blood, obtained on day 0 of AZD1222 vaccination. The rearrangement joined TRBV10-3 to TRBJ2-4; 8 central nucleotides agree with TRBD1. This TCR came from an adult in good health. For the CDR3, the sequence is CAISSTQGAVIQYF. The DNA sequence is TGTGCCATCAGTTCAACGCAGGGGGCCGTCATTCAGTACTTC.